The clone carrying this T cell receptor (beta chain) was counted ten times or more. Its specificity is not known. This entry is derived from a study of T cells in Graves' hyperthyroidism and ophthalmopathy. General study results and limits: A model of 13 V-J features distinguished ophthalmopathy from stable hyperthyroidism.

From germline, CDR1 is SNHLY and CDR2 FYNNEI. Trimming took 7 bases from V and 1 from J, leaving 15 bases between them. The CDR3 spans 15 residues. The definition of stable Graves' hyperthyroidism was no ophthalmopathy progression within 18 months. Patients showing uncontrolled infection, other autoimmune disease, pregnancy or lactation were ineligible. The CDR3 regions of TCR beta were amplified from RNA transcripts. The HTBI primer set was used in a first-round RT-PCR of the TCR CDR3. Each CDR3 protein is one row after TCRdb ran MiXCR on the multiplex PCR reads. The sample shows 400,000 to 500,000 distinct CDR3 sequences, approximately 14% of them seen only once.

Sequenced input: blood. V is TRBV2 and J is TRBJ2-3; D is perhaps TRBD2 (6 bases). The TCR sequence derives from a young woman with Graves' hyperthyroidism. The DNA for the CDR3 is TGTGCCAGCATGCTCCGGGCTAGCGGCACAGATACGCAGTATTTT. As protein: CASMLRASGTDTQYF.